This T cell receptor (beta chain) was sequenced in a study of regulatory T cells in long-lasting Graves disease. The time point denotes: newly diagnosed GD, antithyroid drugs for less than 3 months. PBMCs provided the RNA from which the TCR library was made. CDR3-region Arm-PCR and iRepertoire HTBI primers produced the TCR beta libraries. Each CDR3 protein gets one entry after TCRdb re-called the multiplex PCR reads with MiXCR. Among 350,000 to 450,000 distinct CDR3 sequences, 16% were seen once, and the ten largest hold about 32%. There are many counts of this clonotype. Germline V gene lookup returns CDR1 SNHLY and CDR2 FYNNEI. After removal of 1 base from V and 5 bases from J, the junction contained 6 bases not matched to a gene. The CDR3 length is 15 residues. These sequences were also reported in another study, on T cells in Graves' hyperthyroidism and ophthalmopathy.

The receptor comes from a man aged 35-49 years with Graves disease. The sequencing used peripheral blood mononuclear cells (PBMCs), collected at new diagnosis, from a patient treated with antithyroid drugs. This chain connects TRBV2 to TRBJ2-5; 8 bases match TRBD1. The CDR3 region is CASSEVAGGSETQYF. The CDR3 DNA is TGTGCCAGCAGTGAAGTCGCAGGGGGCAGTGAGACCCAGTACTTC.